The 11 T cell receptor beta chains in this list originate from one sample, sequenced in a study of shared clonotypes between healthy human individuals. The assay was immunoSEQ multiplex PCR, and TCRdb's table has in-frame clones only and misses some. The sample gives about half a million clones, 75% to 80% of which show up once; 12% is in the top ten. Sequenced input: PBMCs. The receptors come from a woman aged 40 to 55 in good health. Some clones in this sample may be carry-over from other donors' samples.

The chain's CDR3 is CASSLGQNYGYTF. For the CDR3, the DNA is TGTGCCAGCAGCCTTGGACAGAACTATGGCTACACCTTC. This chain joins TRBV5-6 and TRBJ1-2, with D perhaps matching TRBD1 (6 bases). From germline, CDR1 is SGHDT and CDR2 YYEEEE. The germline V and J ends were trimmed by 4 bases and 2 bases, with 9 bases remaining between them. This CDR3 has 13 residues.

This clone has a count of ten or more. V usage is TRBV10-2 and J usage is TRBJ2-2; D is possibly TRBD1 or TRBD2 (6 bases each). The CDR3 length is 16 residues. V was clipped by 9 bases and J by 7 bases, with 24 bases between them. Germline-derived CDR1 and CDR2 are WSHSY and SAAADI. CDR3 in amino acids: CASKKAGTQGGGELFF. DNA of the CDR3: TGCGCCAGTAAAAAAGCCGGGACACAGGGAGGCGGGGAGCTGTTTTTT.

This clone was seen just once. A far larger clone is only one base removed, so a read error is likely. The same CDR3 can be traced to other DNA sequences in this sample. This chain joins TRBV7-8 and TRBJ2-7; D not certain. Germline-derived CDR1 and CDR2 are SGHVS and FQNEAQ. CDR3 size: 11 residues. CDR3 sequence (DNA): TGTGCCAGCACCCTCACCGACGAGCAGTATTTC. Its translation is CASTLTDEQYF.

As to this clone: A far larger clone differs by one base, so this is likely a read error. The chain recombines TRBV9 with TRBJ1-2, with D tentatively TRBD1 (6 bases). Trimming took 6 bases from V and 7 from J, leaving 25 bases between them. The germline V gene has CDR1 SGDLS and CDR2 YYNGEE. The CDR3 runs 16 residues. CDR3 nucleotides: TGTGCCAGCAATGCGACGAACGCAGGGGTGTTGGGTGGCTACACCTTC. Residues: CASNATNAGVLGGYTF.

This chain uses TRBV28 with TRBJ2-2, with 10 bases lining up with TRBD2. V was pared by 6 bases and J by 5 bases, with 6 bases of the junction left unmatched. CDR3 size: 15 residues. Germline CDR1 and CDR2: MDHEN and SYDVKM. In DNA, the CDR3 is TGTGCCAGCAGCACTACTAGCGGGATAACCGGGGAGCTGTTTTTT. The encoded protein is CASSTTSGITGELFF.

Notes on this clone: It is likely a read error: a sequence one base away is far more abundant. This CDR3 reads CASSQEPAVNSYEQYF. The CDR3 region has the DNA TGTGCCAGCAGCCAAGAGCCAGCGGTTAACTCCTACGAGCAGTACTTC. The chain uses TRBV4-2 and TRBJ2-7; D is possibly TRBD2 (5 bases). CDR1 is LGHNA, CDR2 YNFKEQ, per germline. V was cut by 0 bases and J by 0 bases, with 12 bases left in between. The CDR3 totals 16 residues.

This clone came up a few times. A far larger clone lies a single base away; this is likely a read error. The CDR3 carries no conserved terminal phenylalanine or tryptophan, so it likely arises from a read error. V gene TRBV28 combines with J gene TRBJ1-1, with D possibly TRBD1 on 5 matching bases. This CDR3 is built from 18 residues. The germline gives CDR1 MDHEN, CDR2 SYDVKM. V was cut by 2 bases and J by 4 bases, with 23 bases left in between. The CDR3 protein is CASSLPTSTRGAVTEAFS. The CDR3 DNA sequence: TGTGCCAGCAGTTTACCTACCTCCACTAGGGGCGCGGTCACTGAAGCTTTCTCT.

The V call is TRBV6-6, the J call TRBJ2-7; 9 nucleotides agree with TRBD1. Trimming cost V 2 bases and J 3 bases; bases outside gene matches: 5. This CDR3 is built from 15 residues. CDR1 is MNHNY and CDR2 is SVGAGI in the germline V gene (reference sequence). The CDR3 bases are TGTGCCAGCAGTTACAGGGGACAGGGCGTCTACGAGCAGTACTTC. Translated: CASSYRGQGVYEQYF.

A few counts support this clone. The rearrangement links TRBV7-8 to TRBJ2-7; TRBD1 or TRBD2 may be the D gene (5 bases each). Germline CDR1 SGHVS, CDR2 FQNEAQ. There are 15 residues in the CDR3. The ends were cut back, 4 bases at V and 3 bases at J, with 16 bases in the middle. The CDR3 DNA sequence: TGTGCCAGCAGCTCCCCGGGACGGAGGTTCTACGAGCAGTACTTC. Encoded protein: CASSSPGRRFYEQYF.

Of note for this clone: One junction end disagrees with the germline gene, perhaps due to a read error. The chain links TRBV30 to TRBJ1-2; TRBD1 is a possible D gene (5 bases). This CDR3 is built from 13 residues. CDR1 GTSNPN and CDR2 SVGIG come from the germline V gene (reference sequence). For the CDR3, the DNA is TGTGCCTGGAGTAGAGGGGAAGGCTATGGCTGCACCTTC. Its protein product is CAWSRGEGYGCTF. The entire variable domain, with the rest obtained from reference TRBV30 and TRBJ1-2, is as follows: SQTIHQWPATLVQPVGSPLSLECTVEGTSNPNLYWYRQAAGRGLQLLFYSVGIGQISSEVPQNLSASRPQDRQFILSSKKLLLSDSGFYLCAWSRGEGYGCTFGSGTRLTVV.

In this sample, this clone turned up a few times. The chain's CDR3 is CSVWDGRTTEAFF. CDR3 nucleotides: TGCAGCGTATGGGATGGGCGAACCACTGAAGCTTTCTTT. The rearrangement uses TRBV29-1 and TRBJ1-1; D not resolved. The CDR3 totals 13 residues. Germline V CDR1 and CDR2: SQVTM, ANQGSEA. Deletions cut 6 bases from V and 4 bases from J, with 15 bases between. The full variable domain, completed using reference TRBV29-1 and TRBJ1-1, is SAVISQKPSRDICQRGTSLTIQCQVDSQVTMMFWYRQQPGQSLTLIATANQGSEATYESGFVIDKFPISRPNLTFSTLTVSNMSPEDSSIYLCSVWDGRTTEAFFGQGTRLTVV.